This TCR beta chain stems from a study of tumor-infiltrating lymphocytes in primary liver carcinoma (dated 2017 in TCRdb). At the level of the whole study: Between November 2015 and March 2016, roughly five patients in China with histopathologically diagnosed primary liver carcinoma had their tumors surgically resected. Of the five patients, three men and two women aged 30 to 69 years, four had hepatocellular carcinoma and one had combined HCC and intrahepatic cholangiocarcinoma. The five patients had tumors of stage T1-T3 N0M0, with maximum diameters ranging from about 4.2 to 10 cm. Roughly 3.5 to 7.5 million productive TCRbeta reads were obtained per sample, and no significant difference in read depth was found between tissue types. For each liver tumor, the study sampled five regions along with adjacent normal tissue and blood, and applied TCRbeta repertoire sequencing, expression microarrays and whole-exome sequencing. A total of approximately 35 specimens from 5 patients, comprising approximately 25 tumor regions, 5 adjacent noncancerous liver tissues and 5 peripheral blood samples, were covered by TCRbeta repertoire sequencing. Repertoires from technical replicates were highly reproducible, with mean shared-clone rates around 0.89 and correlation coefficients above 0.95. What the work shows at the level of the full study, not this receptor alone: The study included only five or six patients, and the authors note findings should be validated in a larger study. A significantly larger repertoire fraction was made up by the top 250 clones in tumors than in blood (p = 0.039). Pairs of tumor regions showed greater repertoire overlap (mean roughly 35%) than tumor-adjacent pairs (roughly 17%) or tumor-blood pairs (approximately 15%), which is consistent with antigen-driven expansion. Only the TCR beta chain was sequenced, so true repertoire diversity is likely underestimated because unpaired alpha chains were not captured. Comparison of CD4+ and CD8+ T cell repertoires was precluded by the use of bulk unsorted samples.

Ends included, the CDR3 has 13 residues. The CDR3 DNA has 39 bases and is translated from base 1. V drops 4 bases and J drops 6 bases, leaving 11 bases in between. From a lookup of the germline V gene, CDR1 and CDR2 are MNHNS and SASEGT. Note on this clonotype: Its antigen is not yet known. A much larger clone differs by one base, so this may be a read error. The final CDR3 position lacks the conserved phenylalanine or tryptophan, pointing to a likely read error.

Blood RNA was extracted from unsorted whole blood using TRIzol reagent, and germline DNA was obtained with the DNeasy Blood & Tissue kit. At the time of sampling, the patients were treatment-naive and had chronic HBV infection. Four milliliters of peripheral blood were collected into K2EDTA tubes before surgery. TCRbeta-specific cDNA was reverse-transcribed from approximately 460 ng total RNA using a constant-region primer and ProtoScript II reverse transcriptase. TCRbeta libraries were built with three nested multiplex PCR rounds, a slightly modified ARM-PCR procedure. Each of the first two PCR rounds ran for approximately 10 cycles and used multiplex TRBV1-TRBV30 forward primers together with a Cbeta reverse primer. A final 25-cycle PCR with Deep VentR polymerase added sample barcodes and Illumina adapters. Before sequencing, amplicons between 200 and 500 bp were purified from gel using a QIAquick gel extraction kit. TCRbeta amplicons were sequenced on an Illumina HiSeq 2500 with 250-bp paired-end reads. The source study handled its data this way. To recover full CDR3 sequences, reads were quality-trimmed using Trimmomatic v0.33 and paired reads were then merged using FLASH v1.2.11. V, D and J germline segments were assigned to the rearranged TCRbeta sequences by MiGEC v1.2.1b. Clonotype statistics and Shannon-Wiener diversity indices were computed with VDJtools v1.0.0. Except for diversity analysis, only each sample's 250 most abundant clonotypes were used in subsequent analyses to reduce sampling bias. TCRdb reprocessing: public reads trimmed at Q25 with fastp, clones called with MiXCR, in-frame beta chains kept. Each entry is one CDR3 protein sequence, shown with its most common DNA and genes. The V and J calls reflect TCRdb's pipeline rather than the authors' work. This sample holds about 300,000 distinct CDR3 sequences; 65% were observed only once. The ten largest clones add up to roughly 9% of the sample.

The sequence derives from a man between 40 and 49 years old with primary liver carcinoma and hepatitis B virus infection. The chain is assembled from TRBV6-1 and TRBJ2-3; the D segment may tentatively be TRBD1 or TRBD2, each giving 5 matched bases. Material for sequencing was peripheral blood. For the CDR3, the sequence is CASSGGTWDTQYI. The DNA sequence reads TGTGCCAGCAGTGGGGGGACGTGGGATACGCAGTATATT.